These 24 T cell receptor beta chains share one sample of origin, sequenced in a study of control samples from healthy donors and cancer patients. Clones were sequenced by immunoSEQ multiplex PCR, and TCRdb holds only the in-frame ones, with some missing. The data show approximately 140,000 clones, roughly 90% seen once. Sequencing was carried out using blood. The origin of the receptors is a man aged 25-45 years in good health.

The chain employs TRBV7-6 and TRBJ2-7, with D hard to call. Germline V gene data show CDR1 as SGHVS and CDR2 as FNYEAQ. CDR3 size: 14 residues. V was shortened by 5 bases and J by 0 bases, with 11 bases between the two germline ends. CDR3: CASSPIYSSYEQYF. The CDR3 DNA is TGTGCCAGCAGCCCCATCTACAGCTCCTACGAGCAGTACTTC.

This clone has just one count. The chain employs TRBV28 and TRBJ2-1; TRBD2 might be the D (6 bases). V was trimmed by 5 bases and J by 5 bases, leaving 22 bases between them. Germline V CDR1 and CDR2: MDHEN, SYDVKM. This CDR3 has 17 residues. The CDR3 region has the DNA TGTGCCAGCAGTCGGGGTCTTCGGCGGGGATTAGACAATGAGCAGTTCTTC. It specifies CASSRGLRRGLDNEQFF.

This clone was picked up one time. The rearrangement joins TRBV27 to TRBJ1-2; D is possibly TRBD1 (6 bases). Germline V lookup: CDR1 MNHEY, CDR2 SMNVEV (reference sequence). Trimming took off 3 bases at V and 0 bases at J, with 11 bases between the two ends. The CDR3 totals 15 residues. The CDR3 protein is CASSLNRVANYGYTF. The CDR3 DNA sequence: TGTGCCAGCAGTTTGAACAGGGTAGCTAACTATGGCTACACCTTC.

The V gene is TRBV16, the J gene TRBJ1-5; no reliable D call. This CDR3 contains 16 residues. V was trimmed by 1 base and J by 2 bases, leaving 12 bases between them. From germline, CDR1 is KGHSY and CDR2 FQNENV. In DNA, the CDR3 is TGTGCCAGCAGCCAATTCTTGGGAGCCGGCAATCAGCCCCAGCATTTT. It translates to CASSQFLGAGNQPQHF.

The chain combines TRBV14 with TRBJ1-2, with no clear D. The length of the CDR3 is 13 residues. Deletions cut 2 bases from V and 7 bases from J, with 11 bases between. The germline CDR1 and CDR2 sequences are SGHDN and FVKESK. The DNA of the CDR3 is TGTGCCAGCAGCCAACTGTCCCGGGCTGGCTACACCTTC. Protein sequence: CASSQLSRAGYTF.

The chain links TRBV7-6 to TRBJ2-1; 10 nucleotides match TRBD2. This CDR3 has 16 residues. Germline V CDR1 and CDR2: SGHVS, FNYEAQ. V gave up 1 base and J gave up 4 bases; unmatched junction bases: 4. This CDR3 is CASSLGASGSYNEQFF. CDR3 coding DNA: TGTGCCAGCAGCTTAGGTGCTAGCGGGAGTTACAATGAGCAGTTCTTC.

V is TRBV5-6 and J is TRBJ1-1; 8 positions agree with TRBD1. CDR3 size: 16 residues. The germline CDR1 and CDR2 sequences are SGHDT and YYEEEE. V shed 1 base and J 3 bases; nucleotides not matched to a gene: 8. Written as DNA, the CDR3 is TGTGCCAGCAGCTTGCTGCAGGGGGCTGGGTACACTGAAGCTTTCTTT. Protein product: CASSLLQGAGYTEAFF.

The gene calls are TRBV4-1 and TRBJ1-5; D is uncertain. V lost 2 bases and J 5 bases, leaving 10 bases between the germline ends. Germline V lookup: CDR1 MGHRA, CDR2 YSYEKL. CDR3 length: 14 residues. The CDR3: CASSQLNSDQPQHF. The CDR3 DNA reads TGCGCCAGCAGCCAACTGAACAGTGATCAGCCCCAGCATTTT.

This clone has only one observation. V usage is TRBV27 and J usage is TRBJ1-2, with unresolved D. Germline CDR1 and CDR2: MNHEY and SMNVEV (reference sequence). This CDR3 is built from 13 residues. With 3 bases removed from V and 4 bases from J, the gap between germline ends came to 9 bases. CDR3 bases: TGTGCCAGCAGTTTCCGCGGTTTCTATGGCTACACCTTC. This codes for CASSFRGFYGYTF.

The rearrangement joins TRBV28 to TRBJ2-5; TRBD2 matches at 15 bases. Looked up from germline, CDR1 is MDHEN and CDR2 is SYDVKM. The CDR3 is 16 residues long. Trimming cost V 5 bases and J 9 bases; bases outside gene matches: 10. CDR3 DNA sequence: TGTGCCAGCAGTCTCCCGGGACTAGCGGGAGGATCGGCCCAGTACTTC. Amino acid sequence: CASSLPGLAGGSAQYF.

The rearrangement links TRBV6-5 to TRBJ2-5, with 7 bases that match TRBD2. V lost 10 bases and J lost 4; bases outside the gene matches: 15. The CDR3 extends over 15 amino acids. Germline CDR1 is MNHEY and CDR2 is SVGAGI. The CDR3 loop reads CATYSGSAGRETQYF. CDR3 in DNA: TGTGCCACCTACTCCGGGTCAGCGGGACGAGAGACCCAGTACTTC.

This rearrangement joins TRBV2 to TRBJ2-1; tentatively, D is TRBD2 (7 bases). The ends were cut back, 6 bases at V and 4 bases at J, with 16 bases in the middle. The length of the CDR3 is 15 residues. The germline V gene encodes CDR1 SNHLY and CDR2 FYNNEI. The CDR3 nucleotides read TGTGCCAGCAGCGCCGGGAGGACAGCATACAATGAGCAGTTCTTC. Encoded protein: CASSAGRTAYNEQFF.

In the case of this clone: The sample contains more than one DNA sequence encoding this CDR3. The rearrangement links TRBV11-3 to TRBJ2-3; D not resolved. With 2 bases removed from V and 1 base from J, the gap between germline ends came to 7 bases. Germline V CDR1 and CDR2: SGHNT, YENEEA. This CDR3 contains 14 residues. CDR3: CASSLSAGTDTQYF. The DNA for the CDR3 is TGTGCCAGCAGCTTATCAGCTGGCACAGATACGCAGTATTTT.

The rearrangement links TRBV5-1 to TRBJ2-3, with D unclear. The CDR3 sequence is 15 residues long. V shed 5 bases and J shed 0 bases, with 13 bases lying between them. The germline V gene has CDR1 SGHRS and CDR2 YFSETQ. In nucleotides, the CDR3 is TGCGCCAGCAGACTCGACGGCTCTAGCACAGATACGCAGTATTTT. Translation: CASRLDGSSTDTQYF.

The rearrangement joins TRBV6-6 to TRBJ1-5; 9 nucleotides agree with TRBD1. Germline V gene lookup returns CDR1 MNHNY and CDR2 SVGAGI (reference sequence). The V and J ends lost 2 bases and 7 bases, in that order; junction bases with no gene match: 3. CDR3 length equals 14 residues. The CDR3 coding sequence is TGTGCCAGCAGTTACACAGGGGGCGGCCAGCCCCAGCATTTT. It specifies CASSYTGGGQPQHF.

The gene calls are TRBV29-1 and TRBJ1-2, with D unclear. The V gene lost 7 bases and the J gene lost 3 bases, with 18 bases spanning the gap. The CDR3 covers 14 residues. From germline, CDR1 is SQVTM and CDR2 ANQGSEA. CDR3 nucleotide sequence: TGCAGCGCCTGGGGAGGTGGCACGTACTATGGCTACACCTTC. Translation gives CSAWGGGTYYGYTF.

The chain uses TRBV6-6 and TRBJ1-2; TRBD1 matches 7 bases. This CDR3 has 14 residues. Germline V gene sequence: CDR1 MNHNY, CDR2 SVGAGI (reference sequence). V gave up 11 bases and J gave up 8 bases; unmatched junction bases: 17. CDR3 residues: CAHSQGGQGGGYTF. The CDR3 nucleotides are TGTGCCCACAGTCAGGGGGGCCAAGGTGGCGGCTACACCTTC.

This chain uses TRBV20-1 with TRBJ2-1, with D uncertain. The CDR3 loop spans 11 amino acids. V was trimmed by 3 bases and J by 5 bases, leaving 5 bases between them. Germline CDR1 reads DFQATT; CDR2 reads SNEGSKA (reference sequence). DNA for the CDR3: TGCAGTGCTAGTACCCACAATGAGCAGTTCTTC. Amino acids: CSASTHNEQFF.

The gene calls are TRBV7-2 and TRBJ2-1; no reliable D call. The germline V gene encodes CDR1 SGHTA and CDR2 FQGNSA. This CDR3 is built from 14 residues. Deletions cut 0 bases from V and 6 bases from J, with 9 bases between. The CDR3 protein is CASSLARQFNEQFF. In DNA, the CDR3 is TGTGCCAGCAGCTTAGCTCGGCAGTTCAATGAGCAGTTCTTC.

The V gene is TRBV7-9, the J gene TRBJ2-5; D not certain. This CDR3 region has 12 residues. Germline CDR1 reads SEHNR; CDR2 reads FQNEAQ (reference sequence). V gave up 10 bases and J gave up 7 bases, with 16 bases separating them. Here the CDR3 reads CATGSGLGTQYF. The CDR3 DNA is TGTGCCACCGGGTCTGGGTTGGGGACCCAGTACTTC.

CDR3 DNA sequence: TGTGCCAGCAGCGCCGATAGTGCGGTCAATGAGCAGTTCTTC. The encoded protein is CASSADSAVNEQFF. This chain links TRBV9 with TRBJ2-1; no clear D. The CDR3 loop spans 14 amino acids. Trimming took 3 bases from V and 6 from J, leaving 13 bases between them. Germline V CDR1 and CDR2: SGDLS, YYNGEE.

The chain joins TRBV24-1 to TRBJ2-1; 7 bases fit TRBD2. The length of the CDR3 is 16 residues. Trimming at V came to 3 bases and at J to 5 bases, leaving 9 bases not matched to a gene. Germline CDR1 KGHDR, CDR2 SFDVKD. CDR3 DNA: TGTGCCACCAGTGATCCTGCCGGGACTACCGACAATGAGCAGTTCTTC. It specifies CATSDPAGTTDNEQFF.

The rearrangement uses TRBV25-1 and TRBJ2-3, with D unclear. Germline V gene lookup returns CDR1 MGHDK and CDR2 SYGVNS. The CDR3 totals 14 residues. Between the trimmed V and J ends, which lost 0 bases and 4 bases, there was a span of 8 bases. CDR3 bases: TGTGCCAGCAGTGAATACGACGTTCCAGATACGCAGTATTTT. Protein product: CASSEYDVPDTQYF.

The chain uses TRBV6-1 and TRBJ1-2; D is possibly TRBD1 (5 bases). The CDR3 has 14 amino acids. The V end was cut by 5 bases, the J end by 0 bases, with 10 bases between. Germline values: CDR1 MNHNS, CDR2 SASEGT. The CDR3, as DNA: TGTGCCAGCAGTCCCGGGACGACTAACTATGGCTACACCTTC. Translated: CASSPGTTNYGYTF.